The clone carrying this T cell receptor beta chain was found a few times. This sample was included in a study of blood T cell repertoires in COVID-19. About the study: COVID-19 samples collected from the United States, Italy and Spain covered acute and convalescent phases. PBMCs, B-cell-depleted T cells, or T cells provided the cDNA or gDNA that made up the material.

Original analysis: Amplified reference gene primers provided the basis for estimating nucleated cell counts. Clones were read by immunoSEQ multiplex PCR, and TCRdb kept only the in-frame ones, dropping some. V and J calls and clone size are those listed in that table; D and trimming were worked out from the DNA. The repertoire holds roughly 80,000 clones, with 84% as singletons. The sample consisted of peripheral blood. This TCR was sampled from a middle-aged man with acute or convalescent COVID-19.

CDR3 sequence (DNA): TGTGCCAGCAGCTTAGCGGGAGCCCAAGAGACCCAGTACTTC. This sequence encodes CASSLAGAQETQYF. The chain recombines TRBV7-2 with TRBJ2-5, with D perhaps TRBD2 (5 bases). Germline values: CDR1 SGHTA, CDR2 FQGNSA. CDR3 length: 14 residues. V lost 0 bases to trimming and J lost 1 base, with 6 bases between them. Drawing the rest from reference TRBV7-2 and TRBJ2-5, the complete variable domain is GAGVSQSPSNKVTEKGKDVELRCDPISGHTALYWYRQSLGQGLEFLIYFQGNSAPDKSGLPSDRFSAERTGGSVSTLTIQRTQQEDSAVYLCASSLAGAQETQYFGPGTRLLVL.